This TCR beta chain emerged from a study of a mutant IDH1 vaccine in newly diagnosed glioma (dated by TCRdb to the early 2020s). In the study overall: Of the 25 to 35 patients who were treated, around 62% were male and 37.5% were female, and the mean age was about 40 years. Before enrollment, most patients had been given radiochemotherapy with temozolomide as standard therapy, while the rest had received either radiotherapy alone or temozolomide alone. For exploratory analyses, about 25 treated patients had longitudinal TCRB deep sequencing done wherever samples were available. Peripheral blood was drawn at six visits: V03 (baseline), V05, V07, V10, V12 and V13.

Taken with the paper, the label for time point translates to: baseline, week 1 (first vaccination visit). This sample's treatment or condition label indicates: pre-vaccination baseline after standard-of-care therapy. Donors had newly diagnosed WHO grade 3 or 4 IDH1-mutant astrocytomas with loss of nuclear ATRX. The samples were drawn from NOA16, a multicentre, single-arm, open-label phase I trial in Germany that tested a mutant IDH1 peptide vaccine in humans for the first time. For immunogenicity testing, the blood drawn at visit V03 was used as the baseline sample. Genomic DNA for TCRB sequencing was extracted from EDTA blood using the DNeasy Blood and Tissue Kit. Including the terminal cysteine and phenylalanine, the CDR3 comprises 14 residues. Only CDR3 DNA remains: 42 bases, in frame from the first base. The germline V gene provides CDR1 ENHRY and CDR2 SYGVKD. Receptor amplification or capture employed the immunoSEQ multiplex PCR assay. Rearranged TCR beta chain sequences were amplified using the hsTCRB Kit according to the manufacturer's protocol. An Illumina MiSeq was used to sequence the TCRB libraries. Under the source paper's analysis protocol: The proprietary platform of the kit vendor was used for demultiplexing, trimming and gene mapping. TCRdb's version of the immuneACCESS table is confined to in-frame rearrangements and falls short of the full clone set. An unresolved V gene accounts for under half of the shortfall where checked; the remainder is of unknown origin. That table gives V, J and clone size, and the DNA gave D and trimming. The sample profile shows some 61,000 clones; 80% to 90% of them were found once. 2.9% of the sample is in the top ten clones.

A remark on this clone: The antigen it binds to is not known. One end of the junction does not line up with germline, which may come from a read error.

Results and caveats for the whole study, not just this receptor: No apparent relationship was observed between pseudoprogression and alterations in the top peripheral T cell clonotypes detected by TCRB sequencing. The authors noted that analyses of patient blood samples could not be reproduced because of sample limitations. Across multiple MHC alleles, vaccine-induced immune responses were seen in 93.3% of patients. Availability determined which PBMC samples were chosen for TCRB deep sequencing.

The starting material was PBMCs, obtained from a glioma patient treated with radiotherapy, temozolomide or both. This receptor chain uses TRBV10-3 and TRBJ1-6; TRBD1 is perhaps the D gene, given 6 matching bases. The sequence derives from a man aged 25 to 40 with glioma. The CDR3 region has the sequence CAIRSTGTNSPPHF. At the DNA level, the sequence is TGTGCCATCAGGTCGACAGGAACGAATTCACCCCCCCACTTT.